This T cell receptor beta chain was retrieved from a study of blood T cell repertoires in COVID-19. The V segment lost 0 bases and the J segment 9 bases; nucleotides outside the gene matches: 11. Germline CDR1 is SGDLS and CDR2 is YYNGEE. The CDR3 consists of 16 residues. Clones were sequenced by immunoSEQ multiplex PCR, and TCRdb holds only the in-frame ones, with some missing. Of under 200,000 clones in the sample, approximately 79% are singletons; the top ten hold 13% to 15%. This clonotype was sampled from a man aged 25-45 years with active or convalescent COVID-19. This chain uses TRBV9 with TRBJ2-1, with TRBD2 matching over 8 bases. The sample comprised peripheral blood. The CDR3 loop is CASSVEWAGGRSEQFF. The DNA for the CDR3 is TGTGCCAGCAGCGTAGAGTGGGCGGGCGGGAGGAGTGAGCAGTTCTTC.